The T cell receptor (beta chain) under discussion was sequenced for a study of cytomegalovirus exposure and HLA in healthy donors. Primers included in the PCR were 60 Vbeta and 13 Jbeta primers. Produced via immunoSEQ multiplex PCR; TCRdb's table is partial and in-frame only. The data hold under 200,000 clones, with 80% observed a single time. This clone was observed a handful of times. The germline V gene has CDR1 PRHDT and CDR2 FYEKMQ (reference sequence). CDR3 length: 15 amino acids. Trimming took off 1 base at V and 10 bases at J, with 19 bases between the two ends. The specimen was PBMCs. This chain joins TRBV13 and TRBJ1-1, with D maybe TRBD1 (5 bases). This clonotype originated in a man between 18 and 29 years old in good health and CMV-seropositive. The CDR3 here is CASSLVRQSEALAFF. CDR3 bases: TGTGCCAGCAGCTTAGTCAGACAGTCGGAAGCTTTAGCTTTCTTT.